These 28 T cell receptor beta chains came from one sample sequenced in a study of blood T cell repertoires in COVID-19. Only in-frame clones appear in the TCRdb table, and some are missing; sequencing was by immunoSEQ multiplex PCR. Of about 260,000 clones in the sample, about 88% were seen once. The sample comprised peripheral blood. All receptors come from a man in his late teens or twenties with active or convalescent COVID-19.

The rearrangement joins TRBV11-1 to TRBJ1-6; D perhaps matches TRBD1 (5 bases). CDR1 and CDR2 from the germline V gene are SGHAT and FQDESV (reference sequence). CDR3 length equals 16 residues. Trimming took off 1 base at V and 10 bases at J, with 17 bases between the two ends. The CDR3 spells CASSLGGTGLGSPLHF. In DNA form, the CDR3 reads TGTGCCAGCAGCTTAGGTGGTACGGGACTGGGCTCACCCCTCCACTTT.

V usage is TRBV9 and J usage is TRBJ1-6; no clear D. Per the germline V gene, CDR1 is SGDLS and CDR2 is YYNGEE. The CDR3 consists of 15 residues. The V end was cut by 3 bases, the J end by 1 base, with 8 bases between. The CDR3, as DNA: TGTGCCAGCAGCGCCACCGGGTCCTATAATTCACCCCTCCACTTT. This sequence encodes CASSATGSYNSPLHF. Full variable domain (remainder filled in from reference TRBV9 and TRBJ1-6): DSGVTQTPKHLITATGQRVTLRCSPRSGDLSVYWYQQSLDQGLQFLIQYYNGEERAKGNILERFSAQQFPDLHSELNLSSLELGDSALYFCASSATGSYNSPLHFGNGTRLTVT.

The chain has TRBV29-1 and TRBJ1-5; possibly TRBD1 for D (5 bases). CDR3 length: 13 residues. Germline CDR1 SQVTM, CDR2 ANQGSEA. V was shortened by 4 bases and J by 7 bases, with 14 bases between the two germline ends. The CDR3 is CSVGETDGQPQHF. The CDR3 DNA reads TGCAGCGTTGGAGAGACAGACGGGCAGCCCCAGCATTTT.

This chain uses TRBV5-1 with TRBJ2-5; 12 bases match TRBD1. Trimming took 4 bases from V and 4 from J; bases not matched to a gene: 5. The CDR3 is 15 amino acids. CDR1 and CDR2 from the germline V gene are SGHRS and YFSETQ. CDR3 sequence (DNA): TGCGCCAGCAGCCTGGGACAGGGGGCTGGAGAGACCCAGTACTTC. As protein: CASSLGQGAGETQYF.

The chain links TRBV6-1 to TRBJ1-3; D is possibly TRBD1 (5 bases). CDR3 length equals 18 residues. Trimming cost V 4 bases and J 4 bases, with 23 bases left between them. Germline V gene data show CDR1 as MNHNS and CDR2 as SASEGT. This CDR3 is CASSALGQGGLGGNTIYF. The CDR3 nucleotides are TGTGCCAGCAGTGCCCTCGGGCAGGGAGGGTTGGGAGGAAACACCATATATTTT.

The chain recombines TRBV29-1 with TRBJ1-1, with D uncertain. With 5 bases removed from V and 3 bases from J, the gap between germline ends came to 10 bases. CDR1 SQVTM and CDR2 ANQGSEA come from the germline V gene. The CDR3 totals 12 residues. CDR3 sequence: CSVMRLDTEAFF. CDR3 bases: TGCAGCGTTATGAGGCTCGACACTGAAGCTTTCTTT.

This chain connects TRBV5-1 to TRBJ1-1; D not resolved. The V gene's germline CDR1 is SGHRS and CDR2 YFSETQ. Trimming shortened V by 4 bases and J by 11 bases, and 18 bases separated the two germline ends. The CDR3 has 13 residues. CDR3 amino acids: CASSPRRFQVAFF. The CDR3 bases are TGCGCCAGCAGCCCTCGGAGGTTTCAGGTCGCTTTCTTT.

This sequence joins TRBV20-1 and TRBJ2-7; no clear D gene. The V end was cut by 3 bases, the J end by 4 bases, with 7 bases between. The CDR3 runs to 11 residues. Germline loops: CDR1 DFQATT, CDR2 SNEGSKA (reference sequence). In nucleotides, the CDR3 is TGCAGTGCTAGGCACGGGTACGAGCAGTACTTC. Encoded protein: CSARHGYEQYF.

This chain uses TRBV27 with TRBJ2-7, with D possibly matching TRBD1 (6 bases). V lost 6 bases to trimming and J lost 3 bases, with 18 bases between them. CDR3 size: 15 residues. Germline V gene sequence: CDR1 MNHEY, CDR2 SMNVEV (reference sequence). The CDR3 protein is CASSPLGDTIYEQYF. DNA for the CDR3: TGTGCCAGCAGCCCTCTCGGGGACACAATCTACGAGCAGTACTTC.

CDR3 bases: TGTGCCAGCTCACAGGGACAGGATAGTTCACCCCTCCACTTT. It specifies CASSQGQDSSPLHF. The chain employs TRBV18 and TRBJ1-6; 8 bases are a match to TRBD1. V was pared by 4 bases and J by 9 bases, with 5 bases of the junction left unmatched. The CDR3 runs to 14 residues. CDR1 is KGHSH and CDR2 is LQKENI in the germline V gene.

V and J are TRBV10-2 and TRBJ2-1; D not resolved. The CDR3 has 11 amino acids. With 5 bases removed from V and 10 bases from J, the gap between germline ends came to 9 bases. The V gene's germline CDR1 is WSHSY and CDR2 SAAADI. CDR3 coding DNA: TGCGCCAGCAGTCTGTCAGAAGAGCAGTTCTTC. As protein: CASSLSEEQFF.

CDR3 coding DNA: TGCGCCAGCAGCCCATATGTGGCGGGAGGGGGGAACGAGCAGTACTTC. Protein sequence: CASSPYVAGGGNEQYF. The rearrangement joins TRBV4-1 to TRBJ2-7; TRBD2 matches 9 bases. CDR3 length: 16 residues. The V and J ends lost 4 bases and 5 bases, in that order; junction bases with no gene match: 12. Per germline, CDR1 MGHRA and CDR2 YSYEKL.

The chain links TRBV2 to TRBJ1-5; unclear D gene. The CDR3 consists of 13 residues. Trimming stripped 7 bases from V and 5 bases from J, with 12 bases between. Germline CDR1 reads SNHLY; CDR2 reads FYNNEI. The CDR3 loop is CASTDVGDQPQHF. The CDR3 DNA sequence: TGTGCCAGCACCGACGTCGGGGATCAGCCCCAGCATTTT. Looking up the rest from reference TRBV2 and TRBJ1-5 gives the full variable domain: EPEVTQTPSHQVTQMGQEVILRCVPISNHLYFYWYRQILGQKVEFLVSFYNNEISEKSEIFDDQFSVERPDGSNFTLKIRSTKLEDSAMYFCASTDVGDQPQHFGDGTRLSIL.

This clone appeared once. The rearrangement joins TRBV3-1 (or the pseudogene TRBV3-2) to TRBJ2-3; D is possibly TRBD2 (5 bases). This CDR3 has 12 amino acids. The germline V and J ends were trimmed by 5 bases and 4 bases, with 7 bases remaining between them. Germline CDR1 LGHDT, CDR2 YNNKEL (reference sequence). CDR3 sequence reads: CASSTGADTQYF. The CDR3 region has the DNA TGTGCCAGCAGCACCGGGGCAGATACGCAGTATTTT.

In DNA form, the CDR3 reads TGTGCCAGCAGTGACCTAGACAGGGCTCGGCAGCCCCAGCATTTT. This translates into CASSDLDRARQPQHF. The V call is TRBV6-1, the J call TRBJ1-5, with 7 positions matching TRBD1. The CDR3 has 15 residues. The germline V gene has CDR1 MNHNS and CDR2 SASEGT. The V gene end was trimmed by 3 bases and the J gene end by 7 bases; junction bases not matched to a gene: 9.

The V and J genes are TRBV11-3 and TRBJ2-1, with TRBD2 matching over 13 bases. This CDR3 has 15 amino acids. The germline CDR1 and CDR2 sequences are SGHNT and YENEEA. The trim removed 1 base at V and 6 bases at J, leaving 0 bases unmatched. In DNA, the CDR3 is TGTGCCAGCAGCTTAGGGACTAGCGGGAGCAATGAGCAGTTCTTC. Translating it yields CASSLGTSGSNEQFF.

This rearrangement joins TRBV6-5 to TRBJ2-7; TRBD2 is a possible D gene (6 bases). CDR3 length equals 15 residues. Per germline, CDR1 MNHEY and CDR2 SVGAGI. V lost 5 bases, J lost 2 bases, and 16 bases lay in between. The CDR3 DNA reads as TGTGCCAGCAGTCCATTCGGCGGGGCAACCTACGAGCAGTACTTC. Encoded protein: CASSPFGGATYEQYF.

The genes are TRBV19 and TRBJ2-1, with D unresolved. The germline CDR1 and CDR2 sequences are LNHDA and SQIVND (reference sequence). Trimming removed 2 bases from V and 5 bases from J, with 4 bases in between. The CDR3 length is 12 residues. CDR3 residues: CASSILHNEQFF. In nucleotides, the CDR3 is TGTGCCAGTAGTATACTACACAATGAGCAGTTCTTC. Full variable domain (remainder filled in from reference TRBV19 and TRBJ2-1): DGGITQSPKYLFRKEGQNVTLSCEQNLNHDAMYWYRQDPGQGLRLIYYSQIVNDFQKGDIAEGYSVSREKKESFPLTVTSAQKNPTAFYLCASSILHNEQFFGPGTRLTVL.

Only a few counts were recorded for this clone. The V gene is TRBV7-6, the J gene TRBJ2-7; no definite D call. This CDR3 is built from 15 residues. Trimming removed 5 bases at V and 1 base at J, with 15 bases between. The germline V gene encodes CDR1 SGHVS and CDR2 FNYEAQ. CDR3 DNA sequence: TGTGCCAGCAGCCCCGCCTCCCCGGGTTCCTACGAGCAGTACTTC. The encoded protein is CASSPASPGSYEQYF.

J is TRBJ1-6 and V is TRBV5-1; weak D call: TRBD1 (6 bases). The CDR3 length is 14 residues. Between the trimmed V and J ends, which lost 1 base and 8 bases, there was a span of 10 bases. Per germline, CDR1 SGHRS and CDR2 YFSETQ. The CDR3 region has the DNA TGCGCCAGCAGCTTGCAGGGGTCAGATTCACCCCTCCACTTT. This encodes CASSLQGSDSPLHF. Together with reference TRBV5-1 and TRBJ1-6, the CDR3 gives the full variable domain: KAGVTQTPRYLIKTRGQQVTLSCSPISGHRSVSWYQQTPGQGLQFLFEYFSETQRNKGNFPGRFSGRQFSNSRSEMNVSTLELGDSALYLCASSLQGSDSPLHFGNGTRLTVT.

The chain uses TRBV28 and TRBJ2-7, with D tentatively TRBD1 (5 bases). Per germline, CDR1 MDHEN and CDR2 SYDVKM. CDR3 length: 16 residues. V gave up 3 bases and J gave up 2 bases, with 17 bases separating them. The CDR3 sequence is CASSFGAADITYEQYF. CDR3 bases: TGTGCCAGCAGTTTTGGTGCGGCGGACATCACCTACGAGCAGTACTTC. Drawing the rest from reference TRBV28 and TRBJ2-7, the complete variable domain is DVKVTQSSRYLVKRTGEKVFLECVQDMDHENMFWYRQDPGLGLRLIYFSYDVKMKEKGDIPEGYSVSREKKERFSLILESASTNQTSMYLCASSFGAADITYEQYFGPGTRLTVT.

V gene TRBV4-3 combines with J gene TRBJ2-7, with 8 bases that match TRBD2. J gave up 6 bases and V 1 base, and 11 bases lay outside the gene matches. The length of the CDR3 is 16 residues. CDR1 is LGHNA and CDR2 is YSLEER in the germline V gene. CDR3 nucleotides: TGCGCCAGCAGCCAAGCTCCGGGGACTAGGGTCCCCGAGCAGTACTTC. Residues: CASSQAPGTRVPEQYF.

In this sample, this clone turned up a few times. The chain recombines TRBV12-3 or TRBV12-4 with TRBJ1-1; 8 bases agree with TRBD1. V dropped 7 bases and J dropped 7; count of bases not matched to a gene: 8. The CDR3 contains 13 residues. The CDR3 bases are TGTGCCAGCACTTCCCCAGGGGGCTATGAAGCTTTCTTT. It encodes CASTSPGGYEAFF.

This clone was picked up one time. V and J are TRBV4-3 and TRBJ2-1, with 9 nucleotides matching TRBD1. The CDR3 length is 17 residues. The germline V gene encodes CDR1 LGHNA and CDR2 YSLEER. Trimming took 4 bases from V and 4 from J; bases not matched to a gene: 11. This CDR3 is CASSLRTGTGNYNEQFF. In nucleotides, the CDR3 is TGCGCCAGCAGCCTGAGAACCGGGACAGGGAATTACAATGAGCAGTTCTTC.

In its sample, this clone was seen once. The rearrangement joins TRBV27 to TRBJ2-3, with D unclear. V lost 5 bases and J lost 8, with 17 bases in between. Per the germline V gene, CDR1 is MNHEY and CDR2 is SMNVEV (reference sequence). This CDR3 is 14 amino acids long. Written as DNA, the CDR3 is TGTGCCAGCAGTCAGGTCCCTTCTTTGGGTACGCAGTATTTT. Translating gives CASSQVPSLGTQYF.

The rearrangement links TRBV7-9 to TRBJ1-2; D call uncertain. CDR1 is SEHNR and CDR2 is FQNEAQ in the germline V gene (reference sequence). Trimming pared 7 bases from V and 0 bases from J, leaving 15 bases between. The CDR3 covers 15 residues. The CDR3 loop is CASTPDPGTNYGYTF. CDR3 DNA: TGTGCCAGCACCCCAGATCCGGGTACTAACTATGGCTACACCTTC.

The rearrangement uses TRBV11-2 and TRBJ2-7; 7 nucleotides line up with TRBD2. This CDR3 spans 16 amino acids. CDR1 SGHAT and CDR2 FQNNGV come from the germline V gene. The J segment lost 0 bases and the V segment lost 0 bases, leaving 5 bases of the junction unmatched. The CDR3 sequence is CASSLEARGYSYEQYF. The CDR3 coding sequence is TGTGCCAGCAGCTTAGAGGCGCGGGGGTACTCCTACGAGCAGTACTTC.

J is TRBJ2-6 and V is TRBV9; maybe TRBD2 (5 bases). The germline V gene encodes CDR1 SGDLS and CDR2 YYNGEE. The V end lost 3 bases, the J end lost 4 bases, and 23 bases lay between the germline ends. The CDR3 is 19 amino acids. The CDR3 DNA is TGTGCCAGCAGCGGACCCTCGGGCGGGCGATCGTTCGGGGCCAACGTCCTGACTTTC. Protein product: CASSGPSGGRSFGANVLTF.